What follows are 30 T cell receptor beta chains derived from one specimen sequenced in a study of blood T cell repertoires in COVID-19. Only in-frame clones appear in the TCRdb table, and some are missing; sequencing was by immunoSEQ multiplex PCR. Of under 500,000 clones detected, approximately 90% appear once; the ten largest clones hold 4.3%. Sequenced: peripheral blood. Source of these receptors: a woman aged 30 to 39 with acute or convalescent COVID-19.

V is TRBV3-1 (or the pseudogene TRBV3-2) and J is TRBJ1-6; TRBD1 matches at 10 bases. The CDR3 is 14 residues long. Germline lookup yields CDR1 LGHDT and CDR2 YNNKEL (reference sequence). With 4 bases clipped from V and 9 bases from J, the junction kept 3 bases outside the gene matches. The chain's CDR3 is CASSPDRGLSPLHF. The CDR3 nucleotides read TGTGCCAGCAGCCCTGACAGGGGGCTTTCACCCCTCCACTTT.

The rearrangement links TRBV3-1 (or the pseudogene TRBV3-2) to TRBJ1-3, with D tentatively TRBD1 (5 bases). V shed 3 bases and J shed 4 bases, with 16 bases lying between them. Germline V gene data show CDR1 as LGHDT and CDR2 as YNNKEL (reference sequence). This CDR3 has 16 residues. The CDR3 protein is CASSHKRRGGGNTIYF. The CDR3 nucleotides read TGTGCCAGCAGCCACAAGAGAAGGGGCGGCGGAAACACCATATATTTT.

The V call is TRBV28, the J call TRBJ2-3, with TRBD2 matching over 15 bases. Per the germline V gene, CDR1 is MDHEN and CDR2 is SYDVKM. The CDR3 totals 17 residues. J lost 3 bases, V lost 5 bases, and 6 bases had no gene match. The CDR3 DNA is TGTGCCAGCAGTGGGACTAGCGGGGGGCCGATGACAGATACGCAGTATTTT. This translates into CASSGTSGGPMTDTQYF.

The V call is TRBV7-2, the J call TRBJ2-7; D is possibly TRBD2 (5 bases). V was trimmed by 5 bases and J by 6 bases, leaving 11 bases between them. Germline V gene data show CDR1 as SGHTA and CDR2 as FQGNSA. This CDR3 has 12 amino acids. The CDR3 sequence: CASSILRGEQYF. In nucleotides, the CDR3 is TGTGCCAGCAGCATCCTACGGGGCGAGCAGTACTTC.

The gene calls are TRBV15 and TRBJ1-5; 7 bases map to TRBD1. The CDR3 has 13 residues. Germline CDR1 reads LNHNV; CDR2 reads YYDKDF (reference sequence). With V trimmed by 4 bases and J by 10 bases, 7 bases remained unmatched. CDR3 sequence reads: CATSTLQGGPQHF. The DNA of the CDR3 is TGTGCCACCAGCACCCTGCAGGGGGGTCCCCAGCATTTT.

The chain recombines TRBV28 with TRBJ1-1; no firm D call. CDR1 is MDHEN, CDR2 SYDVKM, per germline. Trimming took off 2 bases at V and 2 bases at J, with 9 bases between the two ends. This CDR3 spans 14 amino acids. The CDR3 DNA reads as TGTGCCAGCAGTTTAAGGACGGGAAACACTGAAGCTTTCTTT. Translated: CASSLRTGNTEAFF.

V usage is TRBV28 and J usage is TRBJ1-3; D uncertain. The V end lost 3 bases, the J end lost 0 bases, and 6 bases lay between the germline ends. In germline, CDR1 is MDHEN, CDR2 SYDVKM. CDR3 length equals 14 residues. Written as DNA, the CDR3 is TGTGCCAGCAGTTTCGGTCTCTCTGGAAACACCATATATTTT. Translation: CASSFGLSGNTIYF.

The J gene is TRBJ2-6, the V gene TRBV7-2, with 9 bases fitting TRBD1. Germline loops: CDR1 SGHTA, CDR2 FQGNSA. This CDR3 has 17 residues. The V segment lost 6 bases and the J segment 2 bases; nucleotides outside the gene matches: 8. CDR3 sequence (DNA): TGTGCCAGCAGGCGGGGACAGGGCAGGGCTGGGGCCAACGTCCTGACTTTC. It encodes CASRRGQGRAGANVLTF.

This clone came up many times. CDR3 coding DNA: TGTGCCAGCAGCTGGACAGGGGCGTACGAGCAGTACTTC. Its translation is CASSWTGAYEQYF. J is TRBJ2-7 and V is TRBV5-6; 9 bases agree with TRBD1. The length of the CDR3 is 13 residues. Per the germline V gene, CDR1 is SGHDT and CDR2 is YYEEEE. Trimming at V came to 3 bases and at J to 4 bases, leaving 2 bases not matched to a gene.

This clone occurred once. CDR3 nucleotide sequence: TGTGCCAGCAGTGAGAGGCACAGGGATGCCTACGAGCAGTACTTC. Translating it yields CASSERHRDAYEQYF. This rearrangement joins TRBV2 to TRBJ2-7, with D possibly TRBD1 on 6 matching bases. Germline values: CDR1 SNHLY, CDR2 FYNNEI. CDR3 length: 15 amino acids. The ends were cut back, 3 bases at V and 2 bases at J, with 14 bases in the middle.

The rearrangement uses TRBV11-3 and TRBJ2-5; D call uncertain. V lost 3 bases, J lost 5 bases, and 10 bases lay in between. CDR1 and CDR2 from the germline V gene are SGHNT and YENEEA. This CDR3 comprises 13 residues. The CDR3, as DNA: TGTGCCAGCAGCTTTGCCCCCGGGGAGACCCAGTACTTC. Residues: CASSFAPGETQYF.

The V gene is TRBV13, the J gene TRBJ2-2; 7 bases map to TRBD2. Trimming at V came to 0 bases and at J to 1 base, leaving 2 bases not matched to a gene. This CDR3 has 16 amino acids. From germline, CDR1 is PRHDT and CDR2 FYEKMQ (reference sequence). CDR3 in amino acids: CASSLGPSGNTGELFF. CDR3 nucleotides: TGTGCCAGCAGCTTAGGGCCTAGCGGGAACACCGGGGAGCTGTTTTTT. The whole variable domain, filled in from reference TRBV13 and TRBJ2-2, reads AAGVIQSPRHLIKEKRETATLKCYPIPRHDTVYWYQQGPGQDPQFLISFYEKMQSDKGSIPDRFSAQQFSDYHSELNMSSLELGDSALYFCASSLGPSGNTGELFFGEGSRLTVL.

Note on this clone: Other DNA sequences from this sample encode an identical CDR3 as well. The chain's CDR3 is CASSLEAGGTEAFF. In nucleotides, the CDR3 is TGCGCCAGCAGCCTGGAGGCAGGGGGCACTGAAGCTTTCTTT. The chain recombines TRBV5-1 with TRBJ1-1; TRBD1 agrees at 7 bases. This CDR3 has 14 residues. Germline-derived CDR1 and CDR2 are SGHRS and YFSETQ. V dropped 4 bases and J dropped 4; count of bases not matched to a gene: 7. Using reference TRBV5-1 and TRBJ1-1 for the parts outside the CDR3, the full variable domain is KAGVTQTPRYLIKTRGQQVTLSCSPISGHRSVSWYQQTPGQGLQFLFEYFSETQRNKGNFPGRFSGRQFSNSRSEMNVSTLELGDSALYLCASSLEAGGTEAFFGQGTRLTVV.

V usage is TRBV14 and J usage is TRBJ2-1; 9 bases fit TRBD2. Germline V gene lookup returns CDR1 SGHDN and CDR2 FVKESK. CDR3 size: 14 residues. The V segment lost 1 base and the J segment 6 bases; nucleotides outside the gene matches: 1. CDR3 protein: CASSQGLAVNEQFF. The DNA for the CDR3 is TGTGCCAGCAGCCAAGGACTAGCGGTCAATGAGCAGTTCTTC.

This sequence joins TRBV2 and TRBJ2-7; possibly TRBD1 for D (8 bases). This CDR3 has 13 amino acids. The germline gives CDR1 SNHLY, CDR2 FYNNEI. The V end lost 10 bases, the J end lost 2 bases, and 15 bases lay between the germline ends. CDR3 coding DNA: TGTGCCACCGACAGGGGACTAACCTACGAGCAGTACTTC. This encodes CATDRGLTYEQYF.

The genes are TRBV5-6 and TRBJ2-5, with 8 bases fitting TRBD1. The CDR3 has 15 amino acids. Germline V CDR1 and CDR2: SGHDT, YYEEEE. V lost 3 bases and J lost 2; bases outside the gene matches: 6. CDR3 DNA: TGTGCCAGCAGCTCCTGGGGACAGGCTCAAGAGACCCAGTACTTC. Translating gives CASSSWGQAQETQYF. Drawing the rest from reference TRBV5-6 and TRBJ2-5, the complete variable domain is DAGVTQSPTHLIKTRGQQVTLRCSPKSGHDTVSWYQQALGQGPQFIFQYYEEEERQRGNFPDRFSGHQFPNYSSELNVNALLLGDSALYLCASSSWGQAQETQYFGPGTRLLVL.

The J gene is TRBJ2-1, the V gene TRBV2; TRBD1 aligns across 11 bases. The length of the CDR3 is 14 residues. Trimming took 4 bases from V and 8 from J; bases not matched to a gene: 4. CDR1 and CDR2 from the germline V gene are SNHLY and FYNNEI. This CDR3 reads CASSGGQGVHEQFF. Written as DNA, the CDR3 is TGTGCCAGCAGTGGGGGACAGGGGGTACATGAGCAGTTCTTC.

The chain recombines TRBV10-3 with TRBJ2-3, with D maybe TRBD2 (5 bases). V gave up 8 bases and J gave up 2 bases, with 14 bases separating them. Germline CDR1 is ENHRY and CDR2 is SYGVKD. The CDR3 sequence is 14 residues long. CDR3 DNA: TGTGCCATCTCGGAGCGGATGAACACAGATACGCAGTATTTT. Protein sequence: CAISERMNTDTQYF.

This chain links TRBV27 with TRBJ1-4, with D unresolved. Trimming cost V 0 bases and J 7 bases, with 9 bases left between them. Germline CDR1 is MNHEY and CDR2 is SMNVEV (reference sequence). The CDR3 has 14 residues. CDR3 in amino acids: CASSLSTVGEKLFF. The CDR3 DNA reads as TGTGCCAGCAGTTTATCCACGGTTGGTGAAAAACTGTTTTTT. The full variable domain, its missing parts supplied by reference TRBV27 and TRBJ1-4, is EAQVTQNPRYLITVTGKKLTVTCSQNMNHEYMSWYRQDPGLGLRQIYYSMNVEVTDKGDVPEGYKVSRKEKRNFPLILESPSPNQTSLYFCASSLSTVGEKLFFGSGTQLSVL.

Here the CDR3 reads CASSLDRLYGYTF. CDR3 DNA sequence: TGCGCCAGCAGCTTAGACAGACTCTATGGCTACACCTTC. This chain uses TRBV5-1 with TRBJ1-2, with TRBD1 as a possible D gene (5 bases). Germline loops: CDR1 SGHRS, CDR2 YFSETQ. V was clipped by 2 bases and J by 4 bases, with 9 bases between them. The CDR3 has 13 residues.

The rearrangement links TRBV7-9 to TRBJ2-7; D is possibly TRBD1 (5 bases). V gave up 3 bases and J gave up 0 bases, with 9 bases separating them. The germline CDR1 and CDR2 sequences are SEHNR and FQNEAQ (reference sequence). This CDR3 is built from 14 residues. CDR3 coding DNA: TGTGCCAGCAGCTTGACAGCCGACTCCTACGAGCAGTACTTC. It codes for CASSLTADSYEQYF.

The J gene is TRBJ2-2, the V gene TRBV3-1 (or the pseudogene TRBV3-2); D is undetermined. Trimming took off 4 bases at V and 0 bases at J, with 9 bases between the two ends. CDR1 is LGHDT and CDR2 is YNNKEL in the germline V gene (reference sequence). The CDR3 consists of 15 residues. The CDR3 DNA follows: TGTGCCAGCAGCCGTGGGCGAGCGAACACCGGGGAGCTGTTTTTT. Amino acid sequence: CASSRGRANTGELFF.

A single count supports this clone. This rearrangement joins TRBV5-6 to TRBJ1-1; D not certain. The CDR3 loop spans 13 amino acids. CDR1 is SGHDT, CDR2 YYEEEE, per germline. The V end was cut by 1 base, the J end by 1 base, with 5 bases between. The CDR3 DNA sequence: TGTGCCAGCAGCTTGCCGGGGAACACTGAAGCTTTCTTT. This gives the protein CASSLPGNTEAFF. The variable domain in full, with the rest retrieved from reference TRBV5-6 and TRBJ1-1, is DAGVTQSPTHLIKTRGQQVTLRCSPKSGHDTVSWYQQALGQGPQFIFQYYEEEERQRGNFPDRFSGHQFPNYSSELNVNALLLGDSALYLCASSLPGNTEAFFGQGTRLTVV.

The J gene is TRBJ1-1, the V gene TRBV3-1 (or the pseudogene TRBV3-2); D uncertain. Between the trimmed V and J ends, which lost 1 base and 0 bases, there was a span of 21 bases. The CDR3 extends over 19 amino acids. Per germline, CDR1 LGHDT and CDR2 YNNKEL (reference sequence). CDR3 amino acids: CASSQVGWGGREMNTEAFF. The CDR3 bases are TGTGCCAGCAGCCAAGTTGGATGGGGAGGGAGGGAGATGAACACTGAAGCTTTCTTT.

CDR3 in amino acids: CASIPRQYSGANVLTF. For the CDR3, the DNA is TGTGCCAGTATCCCCCGACAGTACTCTGGGGCCAACGTCCTGACTTTC. The rearrangement links TRBV19 to TRBJ2-6; a weak D match, TRBD1 (5 bases). CDR1 LNHDA and CDR2 SQIVND come from the germline V gene (reference sequence). The V end lost 7 bases, the J end lost 0 bases, and 13 bases lay between the germline ends. CDR3 length equals 16 residues.

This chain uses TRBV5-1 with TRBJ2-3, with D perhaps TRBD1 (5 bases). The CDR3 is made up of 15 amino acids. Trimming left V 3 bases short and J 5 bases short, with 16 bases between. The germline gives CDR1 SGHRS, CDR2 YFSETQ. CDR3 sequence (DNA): TGCGCCAGCAGCTCAGAAGCCAGAAGGGGAGATACGCAGTATTTT. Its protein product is CASSSEARRGDTQYF. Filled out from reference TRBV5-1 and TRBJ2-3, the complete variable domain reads KAGVTQTPRYLIKTRGQQVTLSCSPISGHRSVSWYQQTPGQGLQFLFEYFSETQRNKGNFPGRFSGRQFSNSRSEMNVSTLELGDSALYLCASSSEARRGDTQYFGPGTRLTVL.

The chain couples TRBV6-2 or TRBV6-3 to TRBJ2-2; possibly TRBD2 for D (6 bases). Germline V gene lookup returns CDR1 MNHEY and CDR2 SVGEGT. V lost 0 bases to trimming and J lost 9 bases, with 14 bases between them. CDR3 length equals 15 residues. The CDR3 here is CASSYSGGTTRELFF. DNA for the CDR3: TGTGCCAGCAGTTACTCGGGAGGTACTACTCGGGAGCTGTTTTTT.

The CDR3 region is CASSSFSGNTIYF. The CDR3 DNA is TGTGCCAGCAGCTCTTTCTCTGGAAACACCATATATTTT. This chain connects TRBV5-5 to TRBJ1-3; D uncertain. V shed 3 bases and J shed 0 bases, with 4 bases lying between them. CDR1 is SGHKS and CDR2 is YYEKEE in the germline V gene (reference sequence). The CDR3 covers 13 residues.

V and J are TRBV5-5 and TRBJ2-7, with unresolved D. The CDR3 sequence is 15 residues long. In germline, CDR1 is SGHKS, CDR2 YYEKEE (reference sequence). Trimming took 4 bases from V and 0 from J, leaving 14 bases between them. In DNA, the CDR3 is TGTGCCAGCAGCCGAGACATGGGCCACTCCTACGAGCAGTACTTC. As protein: CASSRDMGHSYEQYF.

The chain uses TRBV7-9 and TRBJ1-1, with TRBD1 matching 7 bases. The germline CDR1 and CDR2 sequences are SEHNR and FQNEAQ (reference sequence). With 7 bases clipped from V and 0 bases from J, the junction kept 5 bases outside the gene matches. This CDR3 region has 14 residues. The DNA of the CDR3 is TGTGCCAGCACCACAGGGGTCATGAACACTGAAGCTTTCTTT. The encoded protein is CASTTGVMNTEAFF.